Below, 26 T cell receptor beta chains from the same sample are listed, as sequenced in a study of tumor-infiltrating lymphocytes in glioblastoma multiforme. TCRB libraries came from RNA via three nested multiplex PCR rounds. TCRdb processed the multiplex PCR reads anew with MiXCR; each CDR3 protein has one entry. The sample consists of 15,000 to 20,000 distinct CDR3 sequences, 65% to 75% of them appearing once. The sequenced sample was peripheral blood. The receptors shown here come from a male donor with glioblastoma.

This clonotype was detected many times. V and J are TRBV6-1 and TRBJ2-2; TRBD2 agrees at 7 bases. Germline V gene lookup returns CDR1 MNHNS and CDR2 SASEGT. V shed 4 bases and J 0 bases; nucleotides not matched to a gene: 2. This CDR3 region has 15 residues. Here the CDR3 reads CASSGDYANTGELFF. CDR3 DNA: TGTGCCAGCAGTGGGGACTACGCGAACACCGGGGAGCTGTTTTTT.

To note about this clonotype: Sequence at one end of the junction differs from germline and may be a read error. The DNA of the CDR3 is TGCTGTGCTTTCCTTGACAGGGACAATGAAGCTTTCTTT. Protein sequence: CCAFLDRDNEAFF. V is TRBV20-1 and J is TRBJ1-1; 7 bases align to TRBD1. This CDR3 contains 13 residues. Germline values: CDR1 DFQATT, CDR2 SNEGSKA (reference sequence).

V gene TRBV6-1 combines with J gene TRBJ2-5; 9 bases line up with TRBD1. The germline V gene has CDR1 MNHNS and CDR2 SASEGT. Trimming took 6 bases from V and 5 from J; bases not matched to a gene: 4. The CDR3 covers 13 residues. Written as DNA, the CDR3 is TGTGCCAGCAGCACCGACAGGGGGGAGACCCAGTACTTC. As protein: CASSTDRGETQYF.

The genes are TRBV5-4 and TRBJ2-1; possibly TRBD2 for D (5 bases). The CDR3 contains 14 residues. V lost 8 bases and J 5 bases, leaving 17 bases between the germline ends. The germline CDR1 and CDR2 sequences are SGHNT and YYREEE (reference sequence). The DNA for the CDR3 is TGTGCCAGGAGCCCTCGGGGTGGGAACAATGAGCAGTTCTTC. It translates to CARSPRGGNNEQFF.

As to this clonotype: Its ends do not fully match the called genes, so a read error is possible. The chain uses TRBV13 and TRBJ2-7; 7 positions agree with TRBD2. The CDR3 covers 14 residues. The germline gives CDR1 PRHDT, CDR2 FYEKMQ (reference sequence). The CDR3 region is CASSLSGYSYEQYF. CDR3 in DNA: TGTGCCAGCAGCCTTAGCGGGTACTCCTATGAGCAGTACTTC. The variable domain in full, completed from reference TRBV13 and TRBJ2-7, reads AAGVIQSPRHLIKEKRETATLKCYPIPRHDTVYWYQQGPGQDPQFLISFYEKMQSDKGSIPDRFSAQQFSDYHSELNMSSLELGDSALYFCASSLSGYSYEQYFGPGTRLTVT.

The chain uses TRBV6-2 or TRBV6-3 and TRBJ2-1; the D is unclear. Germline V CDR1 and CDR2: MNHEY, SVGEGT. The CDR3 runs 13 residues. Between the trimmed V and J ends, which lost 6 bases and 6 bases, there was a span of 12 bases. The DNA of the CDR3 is TGTGCCAGCAGCTCTGCCCTCGCCAATGAGCAGTTCTTC. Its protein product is CASSSALANEQFF.

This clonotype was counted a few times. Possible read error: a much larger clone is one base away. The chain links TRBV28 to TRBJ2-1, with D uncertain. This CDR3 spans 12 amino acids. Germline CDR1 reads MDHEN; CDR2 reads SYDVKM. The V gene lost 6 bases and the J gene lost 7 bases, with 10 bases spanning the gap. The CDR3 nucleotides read TGTGCCAGCAGAAAGAAGGTGAATGAGCAGTTCTTC. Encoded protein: CASRKKVNEQFF.

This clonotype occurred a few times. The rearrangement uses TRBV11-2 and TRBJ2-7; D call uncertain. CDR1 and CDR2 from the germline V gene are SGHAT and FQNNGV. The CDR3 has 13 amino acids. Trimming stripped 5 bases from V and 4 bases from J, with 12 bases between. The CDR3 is CASSPDASYEQYF. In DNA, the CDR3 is TGTGCCAGCAGCCCCGATGCCTCGTACGAGCAGTACTTC.

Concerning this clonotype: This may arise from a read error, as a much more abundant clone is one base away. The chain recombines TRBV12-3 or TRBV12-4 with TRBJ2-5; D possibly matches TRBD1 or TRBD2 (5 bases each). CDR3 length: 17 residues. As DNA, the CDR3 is TGTGCCAGCAGTCGAGCCCCGGGACCGGGGTACCAAGGGACCCAGTACTTC. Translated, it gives CASSRAPGPGYQGTQYF.

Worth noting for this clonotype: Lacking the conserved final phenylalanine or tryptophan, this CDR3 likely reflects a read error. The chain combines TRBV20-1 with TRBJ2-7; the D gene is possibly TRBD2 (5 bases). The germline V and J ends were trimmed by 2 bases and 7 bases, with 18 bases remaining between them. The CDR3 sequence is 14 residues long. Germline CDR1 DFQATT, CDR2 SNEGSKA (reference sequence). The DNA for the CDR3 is TGCAGTGCTAGAAACCCAGCGGATAAGTGGGAGCAGTACCTC. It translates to CSARNPADKWEQYL.

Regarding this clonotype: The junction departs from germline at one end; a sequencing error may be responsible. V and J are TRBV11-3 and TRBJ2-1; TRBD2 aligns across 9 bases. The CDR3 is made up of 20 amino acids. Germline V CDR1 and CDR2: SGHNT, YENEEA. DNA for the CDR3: TGTGCCAGCAGCGGAGGATCTAGCGGGATAAGTTCGGGACCCTACAATGAGGAGTTCTTC. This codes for CASSGGSSGISSGPYNEEFF.

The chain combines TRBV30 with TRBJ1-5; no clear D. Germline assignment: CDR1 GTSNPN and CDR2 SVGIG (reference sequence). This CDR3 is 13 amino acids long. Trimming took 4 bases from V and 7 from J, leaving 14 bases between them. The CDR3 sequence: CAWTSLSGQPQHF. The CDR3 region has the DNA TGTGCCTGGACCTCCCTAAGCGGGCAGCCCCAGCATTTT.

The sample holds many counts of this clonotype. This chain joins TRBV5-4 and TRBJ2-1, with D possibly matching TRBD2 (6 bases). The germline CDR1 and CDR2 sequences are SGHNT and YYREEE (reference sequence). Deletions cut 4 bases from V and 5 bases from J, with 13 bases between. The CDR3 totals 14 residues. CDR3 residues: CASSPRGGNNEQFF. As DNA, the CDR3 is TGTGCCAGCAGCCCTCGGGGCGGGAACAATGAGCAGTTCTTC.

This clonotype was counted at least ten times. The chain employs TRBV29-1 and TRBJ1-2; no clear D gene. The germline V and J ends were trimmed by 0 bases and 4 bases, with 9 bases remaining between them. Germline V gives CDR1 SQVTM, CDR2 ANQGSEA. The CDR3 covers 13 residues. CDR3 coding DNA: TGCAGCGTTGAAGATCAACAGTTCTATGGCTACACCTTC. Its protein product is CSVEDQQFYGYTF.

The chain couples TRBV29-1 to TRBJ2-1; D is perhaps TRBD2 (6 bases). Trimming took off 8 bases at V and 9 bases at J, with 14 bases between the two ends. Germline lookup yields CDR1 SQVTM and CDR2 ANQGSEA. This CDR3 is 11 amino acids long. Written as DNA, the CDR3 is TGCAGCAGTCGAGTGCGGGGTGAGCAGTTCTTC. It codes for CSSRVRGEQFF.

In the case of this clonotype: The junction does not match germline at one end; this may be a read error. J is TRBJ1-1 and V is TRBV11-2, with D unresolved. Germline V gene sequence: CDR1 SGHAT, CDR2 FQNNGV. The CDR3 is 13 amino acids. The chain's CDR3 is CARSLSGIDWAFF. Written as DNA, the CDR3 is TGTGCCAGAAGCTTAAGTGGAATTGATTGGGCTTTCTTT.

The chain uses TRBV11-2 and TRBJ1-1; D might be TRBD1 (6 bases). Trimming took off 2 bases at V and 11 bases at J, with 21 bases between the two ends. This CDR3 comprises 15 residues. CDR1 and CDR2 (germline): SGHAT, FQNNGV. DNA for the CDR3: TGTGCCAGCAGCTTATTGTCGGCAGGGACAACTGCGGCTTTCTTT. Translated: CASSLLSAGTTAAFF. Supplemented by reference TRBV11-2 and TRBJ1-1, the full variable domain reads EAGVAQSPRYKIIEKRQSVAFWCNPISGHATLYWYQQILGQGPKLLIQFQNNGVVDDSQLPKDRFSAERLKGVDSTLKIQPAKLEDSAVYLCASSLLSAGTTAAFFGQGTRLTVV.

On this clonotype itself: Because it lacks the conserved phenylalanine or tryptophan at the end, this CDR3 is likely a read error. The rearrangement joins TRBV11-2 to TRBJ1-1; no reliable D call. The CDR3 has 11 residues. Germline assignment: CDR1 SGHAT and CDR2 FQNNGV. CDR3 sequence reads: CASRLAPEAFS. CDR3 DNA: TGTGCCAGCAGATTAGCACCAGAGGCTTTCTCC.

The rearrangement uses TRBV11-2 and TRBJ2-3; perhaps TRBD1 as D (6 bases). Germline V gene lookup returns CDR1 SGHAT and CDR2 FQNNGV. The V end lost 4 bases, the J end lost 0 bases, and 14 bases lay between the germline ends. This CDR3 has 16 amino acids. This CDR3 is CASSWGPPRSTDTQYF. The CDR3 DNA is TGTGCCAGCAGCTGGGGGCCGCCGCGAAGCACAGATACGCAGTATTTT.

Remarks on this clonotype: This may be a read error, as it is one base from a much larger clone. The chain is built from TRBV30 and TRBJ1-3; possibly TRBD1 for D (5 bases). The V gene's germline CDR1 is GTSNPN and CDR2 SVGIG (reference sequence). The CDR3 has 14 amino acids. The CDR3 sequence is CALSAGLSGNTIYF. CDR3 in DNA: TGTGCCTTGAGTGCGGGGCTTAGTGGAAACACCATATATTTT.

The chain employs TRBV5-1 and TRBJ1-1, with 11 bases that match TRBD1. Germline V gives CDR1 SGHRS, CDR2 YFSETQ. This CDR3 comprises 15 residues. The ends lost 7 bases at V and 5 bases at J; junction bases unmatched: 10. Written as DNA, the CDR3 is TGCGCCAGCTGCTACGGGGGGACAGGGGGTACTGAAGCTTTCTTT. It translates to CASCYGGTGGTEAFF.

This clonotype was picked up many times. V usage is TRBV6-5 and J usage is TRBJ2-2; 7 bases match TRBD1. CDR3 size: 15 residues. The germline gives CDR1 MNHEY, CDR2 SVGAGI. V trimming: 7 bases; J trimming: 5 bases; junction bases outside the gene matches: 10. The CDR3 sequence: CASKTGRLRTGELFF. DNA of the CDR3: TGTGCCAGCAAGACAGGGCGATTGAGGACCGGGGAGCTGTTTTTT.

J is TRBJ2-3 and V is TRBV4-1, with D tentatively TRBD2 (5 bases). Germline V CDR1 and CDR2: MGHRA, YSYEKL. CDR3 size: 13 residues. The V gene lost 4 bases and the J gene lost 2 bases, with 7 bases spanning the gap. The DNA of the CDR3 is TGCGCCAGCAGCCGAGGGCCCACAGATACGCAGTATTTT. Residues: CASSRGPTDTQYF.

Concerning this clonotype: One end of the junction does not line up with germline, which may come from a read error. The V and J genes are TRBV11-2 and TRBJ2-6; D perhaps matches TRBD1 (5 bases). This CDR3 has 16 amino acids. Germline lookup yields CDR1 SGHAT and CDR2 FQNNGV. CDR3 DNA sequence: TGCGCCAGCAGCTACATCCAGTGGTCTGGGGCCAACGTCCTGGCTTTC. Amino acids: CASSYIQWSGANVLAF. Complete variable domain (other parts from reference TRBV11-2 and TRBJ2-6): EAGVAQSPRYKIIEKRQSVAFWCNPISGHATLYWYQQILGQGPKLLIQFQNNGVVDDSQLPKDRFSAERLKGVDSTLKIQPAKLEDSAVYLCASSYIQWSGANVLAFGAGSRLTVL.

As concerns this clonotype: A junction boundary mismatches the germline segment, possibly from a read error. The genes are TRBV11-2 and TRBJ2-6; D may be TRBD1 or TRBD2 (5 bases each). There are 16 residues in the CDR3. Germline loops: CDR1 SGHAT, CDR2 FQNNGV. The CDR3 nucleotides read TGTGCCAGCAGCTTGGGGGACGACCCTGGTGCCAACGTCCTGACTTTC. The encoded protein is CASSLGDDPGANVLTF.

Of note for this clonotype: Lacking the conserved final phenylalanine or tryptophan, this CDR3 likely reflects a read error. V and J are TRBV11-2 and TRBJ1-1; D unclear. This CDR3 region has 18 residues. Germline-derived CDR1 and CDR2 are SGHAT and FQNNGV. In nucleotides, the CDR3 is TGTGCCAGCAGCTTAGATCATCCGGGTGGCGTTATGAACACTCAAGCTTTCTTG. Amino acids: CASSLDHPGGVMNTQAFL.